The sequence of this TCR beta chain was determined in a study of T cell changes during pregnancy in multiple sclerosis. Germline-derived CDR1 and CDR2 are LNHDA and SQIVND (reference sequence). The CDR3 extends over 15 amino acids. Trimming cost V 5 bases and J 0 bases, with 12 bases left between them. Libraries were prepared by immunoSEQ multiplex PCR; TCRdb keeps only in-frame clonotypes and omits some of them. The table includes under 50,000 clones, 95% detected once. The input for sequencing was CD8+ T cells from peripheral blood mononuclear cells, taken in the first trimester of pregnancy. The chain has TRBV19 and TRBJ2-3, with D perhaps TRBD2 (5 bases). The TCR comes from a female donor with multiple sclerosis, enrolled in a pregnancy study. DNA for the CDR3: TGTGCCAGTAGTTCCTTCGAGGGTAGCACAGATACGCAGTATTTT. This translates into CASSSFEGSTDTQYF.